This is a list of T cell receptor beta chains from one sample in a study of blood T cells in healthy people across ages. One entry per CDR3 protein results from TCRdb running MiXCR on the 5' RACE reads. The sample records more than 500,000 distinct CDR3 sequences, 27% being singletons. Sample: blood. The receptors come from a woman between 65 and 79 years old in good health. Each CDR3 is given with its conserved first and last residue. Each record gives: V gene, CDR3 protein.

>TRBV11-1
CASSLRSTRLGETQYF
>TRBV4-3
CASGQGPLMNTEAFF
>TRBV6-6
CASRTSGGSGEQYF
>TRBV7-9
CASSSPTGGSYGYTF
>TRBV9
CASSVERVPTDTQYF
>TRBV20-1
CSATGQGRENSPLHF
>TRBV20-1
CSARVPGGGEKLFF
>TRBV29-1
CSVEGKGGSDEKLFF
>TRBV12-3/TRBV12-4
CASRSSGAKTQYF
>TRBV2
CASSPDRTQETQYF
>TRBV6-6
CASSYSSQGGEILYGYTF
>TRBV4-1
CASSQFLGAPNTIYF
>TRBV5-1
CASSSTGMQETQYF
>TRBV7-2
CASSDGYYRETQYF
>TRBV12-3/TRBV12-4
CASSLLRPGGTEAFF
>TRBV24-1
CATSDGQGLTGANVLTF
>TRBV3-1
CASSQGSPTTDTQYF
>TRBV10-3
CAISESPREGTDTQYF
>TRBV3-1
CASSISTGRIGANVLTF
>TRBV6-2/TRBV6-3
CASSFGVGYTF
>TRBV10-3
CAISELGSQPQHF
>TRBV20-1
CSASFPSYNEQFF
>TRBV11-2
CAGSLDLAYEQYF
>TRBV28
CASSLPAGGVNEQFF
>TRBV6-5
CASSYGQDGNEQFF
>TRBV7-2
CASSSQSTGGGYTF
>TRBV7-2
CASRDRGNTGELFF